The entry that follows covers one T cell receptor (beta chain) sequence. Its specificity is not known. This sample is drawn from a study of cytomegalovirus exposure and HLA in healthy donors. Turning to the study itself: Samples from HLA-typed donors yielded approximately 80 million unique TCRs in an early data release. Study results and caveats: Among the sequence variants, a highly shared cluster was likely an artifact of sequencing. In vitro data verified three CMV-associated chains as specific for CMV antigens.

Trimming took 6 bases from V and 6 from J; bases not matched to a gene: 3. Germline V CDR1 and CDR2: SGHRS, YFSETQ. The CDR3 length is 14 residues. Amplification used 60 Vbeta primers and 13 Jbeta primers. Method: immunoSEQ multiplex PCR; TCRdb's copy keeps in-frame clones and lacks some. The sample includes 90,000 to 120,000 clones, 70% to 80% of them seen just once. This clonotype originated in a female donor in good health and CMV-seropositive. The specimen sequenced was PBMCs. The chain has TRBV5-1 and TRBJ2-2; the match to TRBD2 covers 12 bases. CDR3 region: CASKGLAGSGELFF. For the CDR3, the DNA is TGCGCCAGCAAGGGACTAGCGGGTTCCGGGGAGCTGTTTTTT.